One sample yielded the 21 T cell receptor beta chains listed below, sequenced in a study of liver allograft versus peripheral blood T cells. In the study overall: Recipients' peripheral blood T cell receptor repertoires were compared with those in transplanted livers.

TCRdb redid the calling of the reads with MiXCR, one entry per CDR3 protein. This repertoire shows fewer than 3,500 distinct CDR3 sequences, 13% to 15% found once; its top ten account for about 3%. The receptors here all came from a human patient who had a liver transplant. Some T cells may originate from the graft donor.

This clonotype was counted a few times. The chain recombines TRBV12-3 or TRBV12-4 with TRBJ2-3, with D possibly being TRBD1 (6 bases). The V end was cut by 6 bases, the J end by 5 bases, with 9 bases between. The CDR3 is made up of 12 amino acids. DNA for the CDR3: TGTGCCAGCAGATCACAGGGAGATACGCAGTATTTT. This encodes CASRSQGDTQYF.

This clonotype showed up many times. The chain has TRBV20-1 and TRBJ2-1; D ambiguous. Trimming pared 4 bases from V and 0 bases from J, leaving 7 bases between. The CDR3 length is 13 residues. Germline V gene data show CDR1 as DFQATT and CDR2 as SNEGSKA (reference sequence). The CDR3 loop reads CSAKRPSYNEQFF. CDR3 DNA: TGCAGTGCTAAGAGGCCCTCCTACAATGAGCAGTTCTTC.

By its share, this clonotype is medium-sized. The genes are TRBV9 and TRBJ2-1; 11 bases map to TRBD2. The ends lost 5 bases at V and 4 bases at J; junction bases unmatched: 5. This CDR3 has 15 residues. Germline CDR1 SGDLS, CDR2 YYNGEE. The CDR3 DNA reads TGTGCCAGCAGTGAACTAGCGGGGGAGTACAATGAGCAGTTCTTC. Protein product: CASSELAGEYNEQFF.

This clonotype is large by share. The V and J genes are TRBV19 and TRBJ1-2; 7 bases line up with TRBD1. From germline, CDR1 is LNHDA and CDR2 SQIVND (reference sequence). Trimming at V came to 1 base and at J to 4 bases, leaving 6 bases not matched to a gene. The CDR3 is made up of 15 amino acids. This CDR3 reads CASSIGDRVGYGYTF. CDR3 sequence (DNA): TGTGCCAGTAGTATAGGCGACAGGGTAGGCTATGGCTACACCTTC.

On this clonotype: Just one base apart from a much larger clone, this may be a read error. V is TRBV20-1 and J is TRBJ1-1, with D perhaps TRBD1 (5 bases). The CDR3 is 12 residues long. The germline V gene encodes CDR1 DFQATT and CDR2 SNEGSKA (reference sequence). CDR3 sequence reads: CSARQPNTEASF. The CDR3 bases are TGCAGTGCCAGACAGCCGAACACTGAAGCTTCCTTT.

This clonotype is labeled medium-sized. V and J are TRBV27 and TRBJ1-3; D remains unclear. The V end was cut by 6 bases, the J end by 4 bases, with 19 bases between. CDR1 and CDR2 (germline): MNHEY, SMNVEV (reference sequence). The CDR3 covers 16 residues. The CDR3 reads CASSRSGGSVGNTIYF. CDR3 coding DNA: TGTGCCAGCAGCCGATCAGGAGGATCTGTGGGAAACACCATATATTTT.

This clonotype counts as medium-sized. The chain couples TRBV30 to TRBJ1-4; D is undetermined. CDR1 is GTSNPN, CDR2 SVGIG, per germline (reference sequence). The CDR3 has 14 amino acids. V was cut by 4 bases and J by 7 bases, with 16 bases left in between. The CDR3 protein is CAWKEGSGGEKLFF. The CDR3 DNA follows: TGTGCCTGGAAAGAAGGGAGTGGAGGTGAAAAACTGTTTTTT.

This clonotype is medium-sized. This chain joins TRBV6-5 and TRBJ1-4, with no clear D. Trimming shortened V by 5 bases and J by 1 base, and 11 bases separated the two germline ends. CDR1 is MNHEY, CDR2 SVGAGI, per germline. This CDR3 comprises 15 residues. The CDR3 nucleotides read TGTGCCAGCAGTCAAGGAGTGCTAACTAATGAAAAACTGTTTTTT. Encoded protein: CASSQGVLTNEKLFF.

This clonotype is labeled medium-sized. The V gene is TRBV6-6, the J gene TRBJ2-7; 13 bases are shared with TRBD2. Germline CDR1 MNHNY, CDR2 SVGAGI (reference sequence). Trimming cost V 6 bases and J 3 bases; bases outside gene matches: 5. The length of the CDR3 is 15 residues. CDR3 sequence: CASSPGLAGSYEQYF. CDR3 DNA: TGTGCCAGCAGCCCGGGACTAGCGGGAAGCTACGAGCAGTACTTC.

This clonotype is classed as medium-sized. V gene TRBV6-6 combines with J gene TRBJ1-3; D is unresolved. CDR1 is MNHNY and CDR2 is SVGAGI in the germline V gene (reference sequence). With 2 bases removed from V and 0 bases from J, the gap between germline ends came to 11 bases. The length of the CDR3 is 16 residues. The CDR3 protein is CASSYAQPSSGNTIYF. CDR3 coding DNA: TGTGCCAGCAGTTACGCACAGCCTAGCTCTGGAAACACCATATATTTT.

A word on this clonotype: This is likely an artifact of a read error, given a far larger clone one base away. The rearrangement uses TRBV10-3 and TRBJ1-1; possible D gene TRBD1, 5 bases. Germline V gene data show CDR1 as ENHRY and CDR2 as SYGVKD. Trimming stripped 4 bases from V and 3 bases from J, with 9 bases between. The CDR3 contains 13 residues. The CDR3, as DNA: TGTGCCATCAGTGTATCGGGGGACACTGAAGCTTTCTTT. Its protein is CAISVSGDTEAFF.

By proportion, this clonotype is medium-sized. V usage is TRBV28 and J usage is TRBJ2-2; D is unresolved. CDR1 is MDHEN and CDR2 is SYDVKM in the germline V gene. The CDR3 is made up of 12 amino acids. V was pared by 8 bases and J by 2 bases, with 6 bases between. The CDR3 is CASVENTGELFF. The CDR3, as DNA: TGTGCCAGCGTCGAAAACACCGGGGAGCTGTTTTTT.

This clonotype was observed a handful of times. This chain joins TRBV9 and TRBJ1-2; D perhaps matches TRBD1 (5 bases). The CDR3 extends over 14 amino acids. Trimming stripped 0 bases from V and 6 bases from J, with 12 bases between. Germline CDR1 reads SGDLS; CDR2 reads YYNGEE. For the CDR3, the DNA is TGTGCCAGCAGCGTAGTCAGGGAGGGTAATGGCTACACCTTC. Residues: CASSVVREGNGYTF.

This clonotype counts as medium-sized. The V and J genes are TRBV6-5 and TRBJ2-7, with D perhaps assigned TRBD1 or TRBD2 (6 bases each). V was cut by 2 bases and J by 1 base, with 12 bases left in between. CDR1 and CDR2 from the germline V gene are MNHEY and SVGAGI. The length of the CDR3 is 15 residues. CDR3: CASSYRQGRSYEQYF. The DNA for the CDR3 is TGTGCCAGCAGTTACCGCCAGGGGAGGTCCTACGAGCAGTACTTC.

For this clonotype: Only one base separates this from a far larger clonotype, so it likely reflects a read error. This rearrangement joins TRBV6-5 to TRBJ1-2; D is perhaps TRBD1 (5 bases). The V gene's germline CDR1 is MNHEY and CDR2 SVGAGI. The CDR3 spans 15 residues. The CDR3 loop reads CASRPHITGNYGCTF. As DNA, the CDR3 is TGTGCCAGCAGGCCCCACATTACAGGCAACTATGGCTGCACCTTC.

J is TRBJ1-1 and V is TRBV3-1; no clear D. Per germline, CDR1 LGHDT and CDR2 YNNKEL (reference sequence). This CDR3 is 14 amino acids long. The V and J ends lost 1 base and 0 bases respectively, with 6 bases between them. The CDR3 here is CASSQGGLNTEAFF. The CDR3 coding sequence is TGTGCCAGCAGCCAAGGGGGTTTGAACACTGAAGCTTTCTTT.

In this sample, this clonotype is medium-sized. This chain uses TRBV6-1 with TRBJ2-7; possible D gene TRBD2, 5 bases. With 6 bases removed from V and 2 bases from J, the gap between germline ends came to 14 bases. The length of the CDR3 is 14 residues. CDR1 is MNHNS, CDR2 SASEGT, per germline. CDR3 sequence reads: CASREAPGTYEQYF. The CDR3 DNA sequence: TGTGCCAGCAGGGAGGCTCCGGGAACCTACGAGCAGTACTTC.

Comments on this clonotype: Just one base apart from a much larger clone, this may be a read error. CDR3: CASSRPGASYEQYF. As DNA, the CDR3 is TGTGCCAGCAGTCGCCCGGGAGCTTCCTACGAGCAGTACTTC. The chain carries TRBV6-1 and TRBJ2-7, with D perhaps TRBD2 (6 bases). Germline-derived CDR1 and CDR2 are MNHNS and SASEGT. The V end was cut by 5 bases, the J end by 1 base, with 12 bases between. This CDR3 is 14 amino acids long.

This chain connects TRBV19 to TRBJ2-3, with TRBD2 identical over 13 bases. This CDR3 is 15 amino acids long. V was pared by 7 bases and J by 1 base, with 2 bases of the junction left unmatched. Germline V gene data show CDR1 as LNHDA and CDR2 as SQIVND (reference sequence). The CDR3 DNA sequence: TGTGCCAGTATGGGACTAGCGGGGCGCACAGATACGCAGTATTTT. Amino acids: CASMGLAGRTDTQYF.

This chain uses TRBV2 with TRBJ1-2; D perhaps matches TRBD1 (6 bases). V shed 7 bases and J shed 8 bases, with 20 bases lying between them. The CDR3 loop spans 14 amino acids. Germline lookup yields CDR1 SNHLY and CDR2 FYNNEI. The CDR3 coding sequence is TGTGCCAGCACCCCGGCGGAGGGGGTAGGAGGCTACACCTTC. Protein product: CASTPAEGVGGYTF.

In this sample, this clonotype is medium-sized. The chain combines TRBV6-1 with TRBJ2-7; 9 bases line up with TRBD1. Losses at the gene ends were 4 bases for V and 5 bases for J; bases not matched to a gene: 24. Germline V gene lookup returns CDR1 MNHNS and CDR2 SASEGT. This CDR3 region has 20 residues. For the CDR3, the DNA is TGTGCCAGCAGTGGTGCCCATGCGGGGGCAACTAGGGACAGGGCCCACGAGCAGTACTTC. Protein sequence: CASSGAHAGATRDRAHEQYF.